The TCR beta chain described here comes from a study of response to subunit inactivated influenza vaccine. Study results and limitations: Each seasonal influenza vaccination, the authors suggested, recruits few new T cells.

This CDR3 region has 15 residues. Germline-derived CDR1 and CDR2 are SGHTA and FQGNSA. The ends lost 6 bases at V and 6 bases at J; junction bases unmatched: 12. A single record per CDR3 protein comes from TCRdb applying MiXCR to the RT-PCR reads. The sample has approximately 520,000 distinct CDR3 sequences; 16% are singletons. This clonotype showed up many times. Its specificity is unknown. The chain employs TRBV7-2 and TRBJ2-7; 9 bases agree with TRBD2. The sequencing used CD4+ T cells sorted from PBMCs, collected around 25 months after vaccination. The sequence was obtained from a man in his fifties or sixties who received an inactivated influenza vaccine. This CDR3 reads CASRESSGNVGEQYF. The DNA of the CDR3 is TGTGCCAGCAGAGAGTCTAGCGGGAATGTAGGCGAGCAGTACTTC.